This T cell receptor (beta chain) came from a study of vaccination effects on CD4 cells after COVID-19. Repertoires were generated with immunoSEQ multiplex PCR, while TCRdb's copy carries only in-frame clones and drops some. The sample has about 33,000 clones, approximately 78% seen once. Antigen-specific CD4+ T cell clonotypes were called by their expansion after viral peptide-pool culture in ViraFEST. The culture ran for approximately 11 days before CD4+ T cells were isolated. Participants received two doses of either the BNT162b2 or mRNA-1273 vaccine. Deletions cut 0 bases from V and 4 bases from J, with 12 bases between. CDR3 length: 15 residues. Germline loops: CDR1 MNHEY, CDR2 SVGEGT. Findings and limits, study-wide: From healthy vaccinees, only 1 of 255 vaccine-induced clones also reacted to common cold coronaviruses.

In the case of this clone: Its antigen is unknown.

This clonotype was sampled from a human donor who received a COVID-19 vaccine. Some clones in this sample may be carry-over from other donors' samples. The sequenced sample was CD4+ T cells from PBMCs cultured with HCoV-NL63 spike peptides, obtained after COVID-19 vaccination. The J gene is TRBJ1-2, the V gene TRBV6-2 or TRBV6-3; D is possibly TRBD1 (5 bases). In DNA, the CDR3 is TGTGCCAGCAGTTACTCGGCCAGGGCACTCTATGGCTACACCTTC. Its translation is CASSYSARALYGYTF.